This T cell receptor beta chain was identified during a study of blood T cell repertoires in COVID-19 (dated by TCRdb to 2020 to 2022). Regarding the complete study: Collaborator samples came from the United States, Italy and Spain and covered acute and convalescent phases of COVID-19. The prospective study material was composed of cDNA or gDNA derived from T cells, B-cell-depleted T cells, or PBMCs. Deeply sampled blood TCRbeta repertoires from subjects exposed to, actively infected with, or recovered from COVID-19 were included in the dataset. The repertoires were released in a freely available public database meant as a resource for research on the immune response to SARS-CoV-2. The samples were drawn from two sources: the first 160 participants of the ongoing ImmuneRACE study, and 950 to 1,500 subjects contributed by 6 global collaborators. Sample metadata almost always included a de-identified subject ID, COVID-19 status, age in years and sex. HLA class I and class II types, where available, came from metadata supplied by the sample provider rather than from assay-based typing.

One collaborating source in Seattle enrolled patients during active infection and followed them longitudinally through the course of disease. The collaborating institutions used their own protocols to collect whole blood in K2EDTA tubes. Collaborator samples were shipped for TCRbeta analysis as frozen whole blood, isolated PBMCs, or DNA extracted from either sample type. As encoded in the germline V gene, CDR1 is MNHEY while CDR2 is SVGAGI. Trimming costs V 6 bases and J 2 bases, and their ends lie 14 bases apart. Including the terminal cysteine and phenylalanine, the CDR3 comprises 14 residues. The read is trimmed to its CDR3 DNA, 42 bases read in frame from base 1. Overall study results and their limits: Clinical and demographic metadata were provided uncurated, with the amount varying by source and participant.

Regarding this clone: The antigen it recognizes is unknown. Per-base qualities were not stored, and no clone one base away is much larger.

The immunoSEQ Assay, a bias-controlled multiplex PCR, was used to amplify TCRbeta CDR3 regions from genomic DNA. Turning to the authors' computational methods: The number of nucleated cells in each sample was estimated from the amplification of reference gene primers within the assay. To quantify the absolute abundance of each unique TCRbeta CDR3 rearrangement, sequence reads were collapsed and filtered. Productive Simpson clonality was computed per sample as the square root of Simpson's diversity index over productive rearrangements. The source is immuneACCESS, and TCRdb retained only in-frame sequences with V and J called. Part of the clones is not carried over; for the studies checked, unresolved V genes explain less than half of this, and the remainder is unexplained. V, J and clone size are taken as reported in that table, and D and trimming were inferred from the DNA itself. The sample table contains 250,000 to 300,000 clones; only one count was recorded for about nine tenths of them. The top ten hold approximately 6.5% of the sample.

The sequencing input was peripheral blood. The rearrangement joined TRBV6-5 to TRBJ2-7; TRBD1 is perhaps the D gene, given 6 matching bases. This clonotype originated in a woman in her 50s with COVID-19, enrolled during active disease. CDR3 loop: CASSRGSVPYEQYF. The DNA is TGTGCCAGCAGCAGGGGATCGGTACCCTACGAGCAGTACTTC.